This T cell receptor (beta chain) was identified in a study of Graves' ophthalmopathy and Graves' hyperthyroidism. This clonotype was counted ten times or more. The term stable hyperthyroidism indicated an absence of ophthalmopathy within 18 months of follow-up. As the template, RNA transcripts were used to amplify TCR beta CDR3 regions. Amplification began with first-round RT-PCR using HTBI primers, then second-round multiplex PCR was performed. TCRdb redid the calling of the multiplex PCR reads with MiXCR, one entry per CDR3 protein. The table records almost 40,000 distinct CDR3 sequences, approximately 55% of them present only once. This CDR3 comprises 15 residues. Per germline, CDR1 SGDLS and CDR2 YYNGEE. The V end was cut by 4 bases, the J end by 4 bases, with 15 bases between.

This chain uses TRBV9 with TRBJ1-5; D is unresolved. The material sequenced was peripheral blood. The TCR originated in an adult woman with stable Graves' hyperthyroidism. In nucleotides, the CDR3 is TGTGCCAGCAGCAGACGGGTTTTAACGAATCAGCCCCAGCATTTT. Amino acid sequence: CASSRRVLTNQPQHF.